The 6 T cell receptor beta chains below were found in one sample sequenced in a study of type 1 regulatory T cells. Via MiXCR, TCRdb re-called the reads, giving one row per CDR3 protein. Of tens of thousands of distinct CDR3 sequences listed, more than 45% are singletons. No antigen has been identified for these receptors. Material: cultured non-Tr1 T cells, either the whole culture or a sorted T cell fraction (not recorded which). These receptors all stem from a human donor in good health.

V and J are TRBV12-3 or TRBV12-4 and TRBJ1-2; D may be TRBD1 (5 bases). This CDR3 has 16 amino acids. V dropped 5 bases and J dropped 3 bases, with 19 bases sitting between them. The CDR3 DNA reads as TGTGCCAGCAGTACCCCAGGGACCCAGGGTGACTATGGCTACACCTTC. It yields the protein CASSTPGTQGDYGYTF.

This clonotype was counted many times. V and J are TRBV7-8 and TRBJ2-5; D unresolved. CDR1 is SGHVS and CDR2 is FQNEAQ in the germline V gene. The CDR3 totals 12 residues. V was shortened by 6 bases and J by 1 base, with 6 bases between the two germline ends. In nucleotides, the CDR3 is TGTGCCAGCAGTCTCTTCCAAGAGACCCAGTACTTC. It is translated as CASSLFQETQYF.

V is TRBV6-5 and J is TRBJ2-7; 9 bases line up with TRBD2. V shed 6 bases, J shed 3 bases, and the junction held 12 bases outside the gene matches. The CDR3 covers 16 residues. Germline V CDR1 and CDR2: MNHEY, SVGAGI. Here the CDR3 reads CASSSLGGGRGYEQYF. CDR3 DNA: TGTGCCAGCAGCTCCTTGGGAGGCGGGAGGGGCTACGAGCAGTACTTC.

This clonotype has only a few counts. The chain has TRBV24-1 and TRBJ2-2, with D possibly being TRBD1 or TRBD2 (5 bases each). Germline V lookup: CDR1 KGHDR, CDR2 SFDVKD. V gave up 10 bases and J gave up 4 bases, with 12 bases separating them. The CDR3 consists of 13 residues. This CDR3 reads CATEFGATGELFF. The CDR3 nucleotides read TGTGCCACAGAATTCGGGGCCACCGGGGAGCTGTTTTTT.

The V and J genes are TRBV5-1 and TRBJ2-1; 8 bases are a match to TRBD2. CDR1 is SGHRS and CDR2 is YFSETQ in the germline V gene. The CDR3 contains 14 residues. V gave up 5 bases and J gave up 7 bases; unmatched junction bases: 8. CDR3 loop: CASSYGGASNEQFF. For the CDR3, the DNA is TGCGCCAGCAGTTACGGGGGGGCTTCTAATGAGCAGTTCTTC.

The gene calls are TRBV7-2 and TRBJ2-3, with 7 bases aligning to TRBD2. CDR3 length: 15 amino acids. Germline assignment: CDR1 SGHTA and CDR2 FQGNSA. The junction had 11 bases not matched to a gene; V was cut back by 5 bases and J by 6 bases. CDR3 amino acids: CASSPNGRGGDTQYF. In nucleotides, the CDR3 is TGTGCCAGCAGCCCGAATGGTCGGGGAGGGGATACGCAGTATTTT. Supplemented by reference TRBV7-2 and TRBJ2-3, the full variable domain reads GAGVSQSPSNKVTEKGKDVELRCDPISGHTALYWYRQSLGQGLEFLIYFQGNSAPDKSGLPSDRFSAERTGGSVSTLTIQRTQQEDSAVYLCASSPNGRGGDTQYFGPGTRLTVL.